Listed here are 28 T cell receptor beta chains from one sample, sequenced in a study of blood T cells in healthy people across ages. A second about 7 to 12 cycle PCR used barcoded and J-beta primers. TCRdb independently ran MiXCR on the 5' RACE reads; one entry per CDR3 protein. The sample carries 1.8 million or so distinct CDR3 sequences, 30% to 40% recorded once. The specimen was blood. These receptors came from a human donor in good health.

The CDR3 nucleotides read TGTGCCAGCAGTTCCAGGGGGCTGAGAACAGATACGCAGTATTTT. Protein sequence: CASSSRGLRTDTQYF. The rearrangement uses TRBV12-3 or TRBV12-4 and TRBJ2-3, with 8 positions matching TRBD1. J was trimmed by 3 bases and V by 4 bases; bases with no gene match: 6. The CDR3 contains 15 residues.

The CDR3 DNA reads TGTGCCAGCAGTCCCGGGGGAGGGTGGGGAGATACGCAGTATTTT. Its translation is CASSPGGGWGDTQYF. The V call is TRBV27, the J call TRBJ2-3; 7 bases agree with TRBD2. Germline-derived CDR1 and CDR2 are MNHEY and SMNVEV (reference sequence). V trimming: 5 bases; J trimming: 5 bases; junction bases outside the gene matches: 10. The CDR3 has 15 amino acids.

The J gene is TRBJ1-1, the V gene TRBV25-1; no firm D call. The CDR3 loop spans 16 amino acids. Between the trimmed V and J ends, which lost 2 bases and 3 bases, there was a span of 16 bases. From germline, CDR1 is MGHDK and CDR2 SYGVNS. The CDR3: CASSELGRAGHTEAFF. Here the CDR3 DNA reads TGTGCCAGCAGTGAACTTGGAAGGGCGGGCCACACTGAAGCTTTCTTT.

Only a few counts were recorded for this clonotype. In DNA, the CDR3 is TGTGCCACCCACGGGGGGAGCACAGATACGCAGTATTTT. It encodes CATHGGSTDTQYF. The V call is TRBV24-1, the J call TRBJ2-3; 7 bases are a match to TRBD2. CDR3 length equals 13 residues. Losses at the gene ends were 9 bases for V and 0 bases for J; bases not matched to a gene: 2. Germline CDR1 is KGHDR and CDR2 is SFDVKD.

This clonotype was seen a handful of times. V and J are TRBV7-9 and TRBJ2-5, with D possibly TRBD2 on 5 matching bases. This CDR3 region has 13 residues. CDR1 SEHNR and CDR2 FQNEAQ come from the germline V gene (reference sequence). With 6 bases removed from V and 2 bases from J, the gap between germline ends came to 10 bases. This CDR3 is CASRPGIQETQYF. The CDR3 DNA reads TGTGCCAGCAGGCCCGGGATTCAAGAGACCCAGTACTTC.

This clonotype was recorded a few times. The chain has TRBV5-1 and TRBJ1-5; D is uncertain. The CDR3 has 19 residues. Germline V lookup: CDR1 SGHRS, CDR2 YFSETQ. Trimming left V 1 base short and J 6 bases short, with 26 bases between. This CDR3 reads CASSLTCLRPFIGGQPQHF. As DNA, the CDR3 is TGCGCCAGCAGCTTGACTTGCCTTAGGCCGTTTATCGGTGGTCAGCCCCAGCATTTT.

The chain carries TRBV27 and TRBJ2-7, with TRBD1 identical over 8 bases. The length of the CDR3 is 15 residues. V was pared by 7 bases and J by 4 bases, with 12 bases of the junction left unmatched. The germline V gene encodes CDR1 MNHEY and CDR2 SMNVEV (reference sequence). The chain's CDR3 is CASKVGRTGIYEQYF. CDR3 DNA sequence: TGTGCCAGCAAGGTTGGGAGGACAGGGATTTACGAGCAGTACTTC.

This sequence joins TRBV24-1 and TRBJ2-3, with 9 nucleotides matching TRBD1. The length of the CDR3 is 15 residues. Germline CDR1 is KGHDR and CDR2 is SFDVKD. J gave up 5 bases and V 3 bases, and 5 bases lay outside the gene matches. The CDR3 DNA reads TGTGCCACCAGTGATGGGACAGGGTATGGAGATACGCAGTATTTT. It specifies CATSDGTGYGDTQYF.

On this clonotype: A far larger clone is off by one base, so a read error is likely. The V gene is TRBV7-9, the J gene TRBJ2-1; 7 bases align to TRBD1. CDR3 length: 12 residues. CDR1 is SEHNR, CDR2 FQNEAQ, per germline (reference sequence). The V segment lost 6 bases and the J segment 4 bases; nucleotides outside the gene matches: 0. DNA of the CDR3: TGTGCCAGCAGACAGGGGTACAATGAGCAGTTCTTC. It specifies CASRQGYNEQFF.

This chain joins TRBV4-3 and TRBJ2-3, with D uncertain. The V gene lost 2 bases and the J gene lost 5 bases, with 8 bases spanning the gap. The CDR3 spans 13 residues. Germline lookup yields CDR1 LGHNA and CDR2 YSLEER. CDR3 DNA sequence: TGCGCCAGCAGCCAAAATCGAGAAGATACGCAGTATTTT. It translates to CASSQNREDTQYF.

The CDR3 spells CASSPLTLQPQHF. In nucleotides, the CDR3 is TGTGCCAGCAGCCCCCTCACGCTTCAGCCCCAGCATTTT. J is TRBJ1-5 and V is TRBV6-5; D not certain. Germline loops: CDR1 MNHEY, CDR2 SVGAGI. The CDR3 contains 13 residues. Between the trimmed V and J ends, which lost 6 bases and 6 bases, there was a span of 12 bases.

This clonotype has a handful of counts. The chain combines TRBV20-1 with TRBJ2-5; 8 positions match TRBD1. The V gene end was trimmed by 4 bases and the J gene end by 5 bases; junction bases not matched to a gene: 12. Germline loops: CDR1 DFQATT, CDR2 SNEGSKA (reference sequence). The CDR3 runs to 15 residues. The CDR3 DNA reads TGCAGTGCTAATCGGTTGGCAGGGGGCTCGGAGACCCAGTACTTC. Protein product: CSANRLAGGSETQYF.

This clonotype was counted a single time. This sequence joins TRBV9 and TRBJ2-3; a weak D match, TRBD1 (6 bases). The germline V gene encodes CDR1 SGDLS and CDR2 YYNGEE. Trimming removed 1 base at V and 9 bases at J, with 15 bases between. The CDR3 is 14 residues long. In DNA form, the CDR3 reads TGTGCCAGCAGCGTATTACAGGGAAAGATGACGCAGTATTTT. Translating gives CASSVLQGKMTQYF.

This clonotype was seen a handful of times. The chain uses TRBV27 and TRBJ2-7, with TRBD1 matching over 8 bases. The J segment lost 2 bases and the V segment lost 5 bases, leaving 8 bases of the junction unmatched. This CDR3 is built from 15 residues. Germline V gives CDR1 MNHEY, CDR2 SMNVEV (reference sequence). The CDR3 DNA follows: TGTGCCAGCAGTACGCGACAGGGGAAGACCTACGAGCAGTACTTC. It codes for CASSTRQGKTYEQYF.

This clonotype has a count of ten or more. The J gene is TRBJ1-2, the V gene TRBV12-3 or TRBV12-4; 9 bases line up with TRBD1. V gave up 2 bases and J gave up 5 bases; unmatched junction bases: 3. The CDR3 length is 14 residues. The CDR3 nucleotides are TGTGCCAGCAGTTTAAACAGGGGGCCGTATGGCTACACCTTC. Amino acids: CASSLNRGPYGYTF.

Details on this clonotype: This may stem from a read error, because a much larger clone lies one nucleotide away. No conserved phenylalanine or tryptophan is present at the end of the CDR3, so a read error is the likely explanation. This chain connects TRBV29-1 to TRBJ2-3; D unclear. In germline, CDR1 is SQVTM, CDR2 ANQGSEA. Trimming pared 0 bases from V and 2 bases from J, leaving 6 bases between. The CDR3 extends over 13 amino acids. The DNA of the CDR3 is TGCAGCGTTGAAGAAGCATCCACAGATACGCAGTATTTG. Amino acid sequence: CSVEEASTDTQYL.

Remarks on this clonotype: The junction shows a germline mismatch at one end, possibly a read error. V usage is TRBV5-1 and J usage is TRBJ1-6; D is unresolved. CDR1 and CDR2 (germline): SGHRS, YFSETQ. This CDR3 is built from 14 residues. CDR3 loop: CASSAGEGNLPLHF. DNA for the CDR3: TGCGCCAGCAGCGCGGGTGAGGGAAATTTACCCCTCCACTTT. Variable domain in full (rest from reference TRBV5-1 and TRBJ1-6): KAGVTQTPRYLIKTRGQQVTLSCSPISGHRSVSWYQQTPGQGLQFLFEYFSETQRNKGNFPGRFSGRQFSNSRSEMNVSTLELGDSALYLCASSAGEGNLPLHFGNGTRLTVT.

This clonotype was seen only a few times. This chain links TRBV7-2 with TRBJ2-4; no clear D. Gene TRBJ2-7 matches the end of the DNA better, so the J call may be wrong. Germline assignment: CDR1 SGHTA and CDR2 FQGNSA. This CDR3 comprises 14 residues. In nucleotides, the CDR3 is TGTGCCAGCAGCTTAGTGTACGCGGTCCACGAGCAGTACTTC. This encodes CASSLVYAVHEQYF.

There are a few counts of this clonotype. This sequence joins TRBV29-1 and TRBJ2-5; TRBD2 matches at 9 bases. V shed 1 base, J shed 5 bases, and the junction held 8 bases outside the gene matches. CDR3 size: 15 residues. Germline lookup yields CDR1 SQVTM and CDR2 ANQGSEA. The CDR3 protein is CSVEVLRGGLETQYF. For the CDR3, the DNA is TGCAGCGTTGAAGTTCTGCGGGGGGGCCTCGAGACCCAGTACTTC.

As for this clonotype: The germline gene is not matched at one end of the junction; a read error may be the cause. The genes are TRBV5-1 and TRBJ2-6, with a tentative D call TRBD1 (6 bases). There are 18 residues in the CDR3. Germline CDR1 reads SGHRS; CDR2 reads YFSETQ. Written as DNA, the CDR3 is TGCGCCAGCAGCTTGGCCGGACAGTTAGTCTCTGGGGCCAACGTCCGGACTTTC. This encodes CASSLAGQLVSGANVRTF.

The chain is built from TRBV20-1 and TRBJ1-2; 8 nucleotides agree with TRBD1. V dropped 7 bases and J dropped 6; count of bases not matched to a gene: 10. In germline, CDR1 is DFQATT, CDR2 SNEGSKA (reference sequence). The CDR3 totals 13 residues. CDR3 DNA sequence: TGCAGTGTTCACACTCAGGGGGCGGATGGCTACACCTTC. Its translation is CSVHTQGADGYTF.

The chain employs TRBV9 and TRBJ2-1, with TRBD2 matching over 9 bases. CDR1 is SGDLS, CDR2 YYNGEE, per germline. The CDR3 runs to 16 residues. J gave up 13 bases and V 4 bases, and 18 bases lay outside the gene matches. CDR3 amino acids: CASSSHGGGGAFDQFF. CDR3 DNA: TGTGCCAGCAGCTCCCATGGGGGCGGGGGGGCTTTTGATCAGTTCTTC.

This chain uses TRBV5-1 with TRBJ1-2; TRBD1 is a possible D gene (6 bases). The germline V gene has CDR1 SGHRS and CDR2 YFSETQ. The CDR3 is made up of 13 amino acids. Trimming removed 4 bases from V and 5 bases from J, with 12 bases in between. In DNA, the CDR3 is TGCGCCAGCAGCAACATTGGACAGTATGGCTACACCTTC. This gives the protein CASSNIGQYGYTF. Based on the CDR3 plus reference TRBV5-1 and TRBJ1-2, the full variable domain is KAGVTQTPRYLIKTRGQQVTLSCSPISGHRSVSWYQQTPGQGLQFLFEYFSETQRNKGNFPGRFSGRQFSNSRSEMNVSTLELGDSALYLCASSNIGQYGYTFGSGTRLTVV.

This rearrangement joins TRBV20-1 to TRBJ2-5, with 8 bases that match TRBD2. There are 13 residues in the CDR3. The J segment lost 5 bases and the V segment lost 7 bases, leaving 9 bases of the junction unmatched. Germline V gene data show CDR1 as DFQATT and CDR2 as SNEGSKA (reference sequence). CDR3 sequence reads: CSVLRGASETQYF. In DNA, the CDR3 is TGCAGTGTTTTGCGGGGGGCGAGTGAGACCCAGTACTTC.

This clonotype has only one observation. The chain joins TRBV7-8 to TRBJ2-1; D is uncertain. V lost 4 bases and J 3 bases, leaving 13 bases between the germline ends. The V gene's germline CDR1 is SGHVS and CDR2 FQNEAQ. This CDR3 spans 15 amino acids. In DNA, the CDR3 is TGTGCCAGCAGCTCCGACCGGGCCTTCTACAATGAGCAGTTCTTC. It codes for CASSSDRAFYNEQFF.

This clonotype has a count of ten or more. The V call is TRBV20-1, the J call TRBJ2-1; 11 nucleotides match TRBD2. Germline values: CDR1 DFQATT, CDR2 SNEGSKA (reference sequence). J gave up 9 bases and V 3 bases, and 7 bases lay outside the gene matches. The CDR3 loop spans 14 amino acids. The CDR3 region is CSARVLAGGIEQFF. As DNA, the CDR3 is TGCAGTGCTAGGGTCCTAGCGGGGGGTATTGAGCAGTTCTTC.

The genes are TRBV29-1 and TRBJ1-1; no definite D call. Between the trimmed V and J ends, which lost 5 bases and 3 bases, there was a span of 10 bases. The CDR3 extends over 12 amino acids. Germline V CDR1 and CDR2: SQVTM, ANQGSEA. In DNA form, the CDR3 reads TGCAGCGTTAGGGCGGGGTACACTGAAGCTTTCTTT. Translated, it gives CSVRAGYTEAFF.

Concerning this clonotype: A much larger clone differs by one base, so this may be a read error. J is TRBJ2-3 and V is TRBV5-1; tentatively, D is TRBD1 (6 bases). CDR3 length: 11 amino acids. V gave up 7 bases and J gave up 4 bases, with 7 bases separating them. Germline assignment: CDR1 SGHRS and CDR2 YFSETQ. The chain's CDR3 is CASGGPDTQYF. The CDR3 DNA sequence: TGCGCCAGCGGGGGCCCAGATACGCAGTATTTT.